The 21 T cell receptor beta chains listed next were all sequenced from one sample in a study of shared clonotypes between healthy human individuals. Repertoires were generated with immunoSEQ multiplex PCR, while TCRdb's copy carries only in-frame clones and drops some. This sample has about 300,000 clones, with roughly 70% found just once. Specimen: memory CD4+ T cells sorted from blood. Subset reported: CD45RA-negative fraction. Source of these receptors: a man aged 25 to 40 in good health.

The CDR3 reads CASRQAGSNTGELFF. The DNA of the CDR3 is TGTGCCAGCAGGCAGGCGGGATCGAACACCGGGGAGCTGTTTTTT. The genes are TRBV4-2 and TRBJ2-2; D might be TRBD2 (6 bases). CDR3 length: 15 residues. Germline loops: CDR1 LGHNA, CDR2 YNFKEQ. V was clipped by 6 bases and J by 0 bases, with 11 bases between them.

The chain recombines TRBV12-5 with TRBJ2-5, with TRBD1 matching over 10 bases. The CDR3 has 12 amino acids. CDR1 and CDR2 from the germline V gene are LGHNT and FRNRAP. With V trimmed by 7 bases and J by 7 bases, 3 bases remained unmatched. CDR3 coding DNA: TGTGCTAGTGCTCGGGACAGGGGGACCCAGTACTTC. Encoded protein: CASARDRGTQYF.

This clone was observed a few times. The rearrangement uses TRBV12-5 and TRBJ1-5; D ambiguous. V was trimmed by 2 bases and J by 9 bases, leaving 8 bases between them. Germline CDR1 LGHNT, CDR2 FRNRAP. The CDR3 covers 12 residues. Written as DNA, the CDR3 is TGTGCTAGTGGTTTGACGGCTCGGCCCCAGCATTTT. It translates to CASGLTARPQHF.

The J gene is TRBJ1-4, the V gene TRBV18; TRBD1 matches at 9 bases. The CDR3 runs 14 residues. Germline lookup yields CDR1 KGHSH and CDR2 LQKENI. Unmatched junction bases numbered 5, after V lost 6 bases and J lost 6 bases. The CDR3 bases are TGTGCCAGCTCGCAACAGGGGGCAGATGAAAAACTGTTTTTT. Translated, it gives CASSQQGADEKLFF.

This clone was observed a few times. The J gene is TRBJ1-1, the V gene TRBV5-1, with 7 bases lining up with TRBD1. CDR1 is SGHRS, CDR2 YFSETQ, per germline. The CDR3 loop spans 16 amino acids. Trimming took 5 bases from V and 0 from J; bases not matched to a gene: 10. This CDR3 is CASRTRGGMMNTEAFF. CDR3 DNA: TGCGCCAGCAGGACCAGGGGGGGCATGATGAACACTGAAGCTTTCTTT.

This sequence joins TRBV11-2 and TRBJ2-5, with D tentatively TRBD1 (6 bases). Germline CDR1 SGHAT, CDR2 FQNNGV. There are 14 residues in the CDR3. V was pared by 5 bases and J by 4 bases, with 14 bases between. The CDR3 here is CASSLLRGGETQYF. The DNA of the CDR3 is TGTGCCAGCAGCCTCCTGAGAGGGGGAGAGACCCAGTACTTC.

V and J are TRBV28 and TRBJ1-4, with D possibly TRBD1 on 6 matching bases. Germline CDR1 is MDHEN and CDR2 is SYDVKM. Deletions cut 3 bases from V and 5 bases from J, with 10 bases between. The CDR3 consists of 14 residues. The CDR3 protein is CASSLGGPNEKLFF. CDR3 DNA: TGTGCCAGCAGTTTGGGGGGGCCGAATGAAAAACTGTTTTTT.

By share of the sample, this clone is medium-sized. The rearrangement joins TRBV18 to TRBJ2-3; TRBD1 matches at 9 bases. V was clipped by 0 bases and J by 1 base; unmatched bases: 5. CDR3 length equals 17 residues. Germline values: CDR1 KGHSH, CDR2 LQKENI. DNA of the CDR3: TGTGCCAGCTCACCACCGACAGGGGGTAGGCGCACAGATACGCAGTATTTT. Protein: CASSPPTGGRRTDTQYF.

The genes are TRBV6-6 and TRBJ1-2, with D maybe TRBD1 (5 bases). Deletions cut 6 bases from V and 5 bases from J, with 16 bases between. Germline lookup yields CDR1 MNHNY and CDR2 SVGAGI (reference sequence). The CDR3 spans 14 residues. The CDR3 loop reads CASSLPGRPYGYTF. The CDR3 DNA sequence: TGTGCCAGCAGCCTACCGGGACGGCCTTATGGCTACACCTTC.

V and J are TRBV6-1 and TRBJ2-7; D is possibly TRBD1 or TRBD2 (5 bases each). The germline V gene has CDR1 MNHNS and CDR2 SASEGT. The CDR3 runs to 12 residues. The ends were cut back, 8 bases at V and 2 bases at J, with 10 bases in the middle. The CDR3 DNA reads TGTGCCAGCCGGGACCGAGCCTACGAGCAGTACTTC. Translating it yields CASRDRAYEQYF.

The chain uses TRBV5-1 and TRBJ1-2; D is perhaps TRBD1 (5 bases). CDR3 size: 15 residues. Trimming took 4 bases from V and 7 from J, leaving 20 bases between them. Germline values: CDR1 SGHRS, CDR2 YFSETQ. CDR3 in DNA: TGCGCCAGCAGCGTCTTCTCCACAGGCGTACGTGGCTACACCTTC. Its protein product is CASSVFSTGVRGYTF.

This chain connects TRBV12-5 to TRBJ2-1; the D is unclear. This CDR3 region has 14 residues. V lost 6 bases to trimming and J lost 0 bases, with 9 bases between them. CDR1 LGHNT and CDR2 FRNRAP come from the germline V gene. In nucleotides, the CDR3 is TGTGCTAGTGGCTTGAAAATCTCCTACAATGAGCAGTTCTTC. Translation gives CASGLKISYNEQFF.

The gene calls are TRBV5-4 and TRBJ2-3; D ambiguous. The germline CDR1 and CDR2 sequences are SGHNT and YYREEE (reference sequence). The length of the CDR3 is 16 residues. V lost 4 bases to trimming and J lost 0 bases, with 15 bases between them. Here the CDR3 DNA reads TGTGCCAGCAGCCCTGCCCAGACCTCCAGCACAGATACGCAGTATTTT. The encoded protein is CASSPAQTSSTDTQYF. The full variable domain, completed using reference TRBV5-4 and TRBJ2-3, is ETGVTQSPTHLIKTRGQQVTLRCSSQSGHNTVSWYQQALGQGPQFIFQYYREEENGRGNFPPRFSGLQFPNYSSELNVNALELDDSALYLCASSPAQTSSTDTQYFGPGTRLTVL.

This chain links TRBV2 with TRBJ1-5; 11 bases are shared with TRBD1. V gave up 0 bases and J gave up 6 bases; unmatched junction bases: 4. Per the germline V gene, CDR1 is SNHLY and CDR2 is FYNNEI. The CDR3 is 16 residues long. CDR3 DNA sequence: TGTGCCAGCAGTGAAGCGAGGACAGGGGGCCTTCAGCCCCAGCATTTT. This gives the protein CASSEARTGGLQPQHF.

This clone was observed a few times. The chain employs TRBV5-1 and TRBJ2-2; tentative D call: TRBD1 (5 bases). The CDR3 has 15 residues. CDR1 is SGHRS and CDR2 is YFSETQ in the germline V gene. Deletions cut 4 bases from V and 3 bases from J, with 13 bases between. The CDR3 sequence: CASSPWGPDTGELFF. The CDR3, as DNA: TGCGCCAGCAGCCCTTGGGGCCCGGACACCGGGGAGCTGTTTTTT.

The V gene is TRBV15, the J gene TRBJ1-1, with D unresolved. Germline lookup yields CDR1 LNHNV and CDR2 YYDKDF (reference sequence). Deletions cut 0 bases from V and 0 bases from J, with 11 bases between. The CDR3 extends over 16 amino acids. The CDR3 loop is CATSRDLPRMNTEAFF. The CDR3 DNA sequence: TGTGCCACCAGCAGAGATTTACCTCGCATGAACACTGAAGCTTTCTTT.

This sequence joins TRBV6-6 and TRBJ2-5; D is undetermined. Trimming left V 6 bases short and J 2 bases short, with 16 bases between. In germline, CDR1 is MNHNY, CDR2 SVGAGI (reference sequence). The CDR3 consists of 15 residues. The CDR3 reads CASRATGFGQETQYF. DNA of the CDR3: TGTGCCAGCAGGGCCACTGGATTCGGTCAAGAGACCCAGTACTTC.

This clone was counted once. At one of its ends the junction is not consistent with the germline gene, which may arise from a read error. The rearrangement links TRBV7-7 to TRBJ2-3; no definite D call. Germline CDR1 reads SSHAT; CDR2 reads FNYEAQ (reference sequence). The CDR3 covers 15 residues. The CDR3 DNA sequence: TGTGCTAGCAGCTTATCCGATGGGGGCACAGATACGCAGTATTTT. Protein product: CASSLSDGGTDTQYF. Using reference TRBV7-7 and TRBJ2-3 for the parts outside the CDR3, the full variable domain is GAGVSQSPRYKVTKRGQDVTLRCDPISSHATLYWYQQALGQGPEFLTYFNYEAQPDKSGLPSDRFSAERPEGSISTLTIQRTEQRDSAMYRCASSLSDGGTDTQYFGPGTRLTVL.

The chain carries TRBV28 and TRBJ1-5, with TRBD1 matching 10 bases. V lost 4 bases and J lost 6; bases outside the gene matches: 6. Germline-derived CDR1 and CDR2 are MDHEN and SYDVKM. CDR3 length: 15 amino acids. Written as DNA, the CDR3 is TGTGCCAGCAGTTCCGACAGGGGGCACGGTCAGCCCCAGCATTTT. Encoded protein: CASSSDRGHGQPQHF.

The gene calls are TRBV6-5 and TRBJ1-1; 10 nucleotides align to TRBD1. CDR3 size: 13 residues. Trimming took 4 bases from V and 5 from J; bases not matched to a gene: 1. Per the germline V gene, CDR1 is MNHEY and CDR2 is SVGAGI. CDR3 DNA: TGTGCCAGCAGTTGGGACAGGGGTACTGAAGCTTTCTTT. It yields the protein CASSWDRGTEAFF.

The rearrangement uses TRBV2 and TRBJ1-4; no definite D call. There are 15 residues in the CDR3. V lost 6 bases to trimming and J lost 7 bases, with 18 bases between them. Germline loops: CDR1 SNHLY, CDR2 FYNNEI. The CDR3 DNA sequence: TGTGCCAGCAGACCTTCGGGGAGGGAGGCTGAAAAACTGTTTTTT. This encodes CASRPSGREAEKLFF.